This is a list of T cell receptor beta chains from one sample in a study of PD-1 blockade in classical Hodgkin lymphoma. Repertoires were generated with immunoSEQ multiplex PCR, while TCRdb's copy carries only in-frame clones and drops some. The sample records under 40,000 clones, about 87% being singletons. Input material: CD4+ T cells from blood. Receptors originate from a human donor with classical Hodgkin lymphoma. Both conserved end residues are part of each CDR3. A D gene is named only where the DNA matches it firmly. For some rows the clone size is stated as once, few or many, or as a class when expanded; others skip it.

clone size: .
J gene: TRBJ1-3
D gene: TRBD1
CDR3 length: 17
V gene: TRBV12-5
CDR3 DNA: TGTGCTAGTGGTTTGGTAACAGGGGGAGGTGATGGAAACACCATATATTTT
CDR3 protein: CASGLVTGGGDGNTIYF

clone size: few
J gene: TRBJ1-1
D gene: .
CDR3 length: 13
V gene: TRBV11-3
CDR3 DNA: TGTGCCAGCAGCTTCACAGGGAACACTGAAGCTTTCTTT
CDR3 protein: CASSFTGNTEAFF

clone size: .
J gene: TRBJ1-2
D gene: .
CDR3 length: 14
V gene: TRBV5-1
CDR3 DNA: TGCGCCAGCAGCACGACCCACGGAGTTTATGGCTACACCTTC
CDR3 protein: CASSTTHGVYGYTF

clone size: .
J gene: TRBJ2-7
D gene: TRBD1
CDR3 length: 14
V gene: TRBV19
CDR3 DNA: TGTGCCAGTAGTATCCGACAGGGGGACTACGAGCAGTACTTC
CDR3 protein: CASSIRQGDYEQYF

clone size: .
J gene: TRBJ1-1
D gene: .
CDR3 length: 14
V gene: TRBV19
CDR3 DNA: TGTGCCAGTAGTTCTATTGGGGGAGGCACTGAAGCTTTCTTT
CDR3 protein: CASSSIGGGTEAFF

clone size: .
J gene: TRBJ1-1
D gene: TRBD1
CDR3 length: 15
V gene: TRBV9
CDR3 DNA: TGTGCCAGCAGCGCCCCGGGACAGGGTGTAACTGAAGCTTTCTTT
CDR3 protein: CASSAPGQGVTEAFF

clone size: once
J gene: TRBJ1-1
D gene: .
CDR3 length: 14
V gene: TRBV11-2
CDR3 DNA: TGTGCCAGCAGCACCGATACTCGGACCCTTGAAGCTTTCTTT
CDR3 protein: CASSTDTRTLEAFF

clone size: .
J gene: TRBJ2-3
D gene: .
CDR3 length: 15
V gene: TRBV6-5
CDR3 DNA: TGTGCCAGCAGTAGGACTTTCTCGAGGGAAGATACGCAGTATTTT
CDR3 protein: CASSRTFSREDTQYF

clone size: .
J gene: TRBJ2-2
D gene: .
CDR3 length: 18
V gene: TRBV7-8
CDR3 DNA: TGTGCCAGCAGCGGCCGGCGCCTAGCACCTCTCTCCACCGGGGAGCTGTTTTTT
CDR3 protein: CASSGRRLAPLSTGELFF

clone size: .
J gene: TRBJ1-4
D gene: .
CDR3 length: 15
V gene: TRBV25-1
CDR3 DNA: TGTGCCAGCAGTGAAGGCGGGGCCTTTAATGAAAAACTGTTTTTT
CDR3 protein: CASSEGGAFNEKLFF

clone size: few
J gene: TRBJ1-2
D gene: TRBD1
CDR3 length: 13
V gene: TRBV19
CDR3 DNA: TGTGCCAGTTCGACAGGGGGAGGCTATGGCTACACCTTC
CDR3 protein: CASSTGGGYGYTF

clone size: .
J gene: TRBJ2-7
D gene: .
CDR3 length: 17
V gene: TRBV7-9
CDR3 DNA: TGTGCCAGCAGCTTAGCCGGGGCAGGGGCGCCTATCTACGAGCAGTACTTC
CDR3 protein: CASSLAGAGAPIYEQYF

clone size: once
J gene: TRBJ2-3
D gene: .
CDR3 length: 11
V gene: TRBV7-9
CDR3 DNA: TGTGCCAGCAGCGACACAGATACGCAGTATTTT
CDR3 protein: CASSDTDTQYF

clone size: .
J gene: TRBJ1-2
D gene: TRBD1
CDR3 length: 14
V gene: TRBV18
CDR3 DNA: TGTGCCAGCTCACCTAAGACAGGGGACTATGGCTACACCTTC
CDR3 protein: CASSPKTGDYGYTF

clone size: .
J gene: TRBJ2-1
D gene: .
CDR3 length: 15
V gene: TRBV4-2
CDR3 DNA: TGTGCCAGCAGCCTACGCTGGGAGACTTACAATGAGCAGTTCTTC
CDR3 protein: CASSLRWETYNEQFF

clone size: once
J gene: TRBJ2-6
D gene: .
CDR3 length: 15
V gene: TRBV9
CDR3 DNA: TGTGCCAGCAGCTTTTTAAGCTCTGGGGCCAACGTCCTGACTTTC
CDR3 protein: CASSFLSSGANVLTF

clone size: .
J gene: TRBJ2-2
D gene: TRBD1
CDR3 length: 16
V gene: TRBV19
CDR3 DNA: TGTGCCAGTAGTATAAGTGGGACAGGGGTGGTCGGGGAGCTGTTTTTT
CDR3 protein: CASSISGTGVVGELFF

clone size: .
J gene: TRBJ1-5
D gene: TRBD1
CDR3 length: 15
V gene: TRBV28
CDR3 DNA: TGTGCCAGCAGAAAGACAGGGGGCGGCAATCAGCCCCAGCATTTT
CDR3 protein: CASRKTGGGNQPQHF

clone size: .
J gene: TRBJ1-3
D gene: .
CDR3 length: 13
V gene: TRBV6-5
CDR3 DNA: TGTGCCAGCACGAGGAGGGCTGGAAACACCATATATTTT
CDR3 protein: CASTRRAGNTIYF

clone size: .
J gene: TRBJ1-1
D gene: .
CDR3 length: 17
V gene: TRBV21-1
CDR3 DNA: TGTGCCAGCAGCAAAGCAGGGGGCGCCGGGGTAAACACTGAAGCTTTCTTT
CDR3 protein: CASSKAGGAGVNTEAFF

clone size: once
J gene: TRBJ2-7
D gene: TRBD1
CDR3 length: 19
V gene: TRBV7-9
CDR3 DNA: TGTGCCAGCAGCCATAGAACGGGACAGGGCCCTAAGAGGGCCTACGAGCAGTACTTC
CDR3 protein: CASSHRTGQGPKRAYEQYF

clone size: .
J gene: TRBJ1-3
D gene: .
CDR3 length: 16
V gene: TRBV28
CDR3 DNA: TGTGCCAGCAGCTTAGGGTCAGTTTTCTCTGGAAACACCATATATTTT
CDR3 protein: CASSLGSVFSGNTIYF

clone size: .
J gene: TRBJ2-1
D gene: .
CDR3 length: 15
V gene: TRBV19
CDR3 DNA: TGTGCCAGCCTCAAGGGGGGAGGGCCGACCAATGAGCAGTTCTTC
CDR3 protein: CASLKGGGPTNEQFF

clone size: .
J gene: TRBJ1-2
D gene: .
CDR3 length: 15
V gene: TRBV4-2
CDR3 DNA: TGTGCCAGCAGCCAAGAAGGGGGGCAGGGGAGAGGCTACACCTTC
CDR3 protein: CASSQEGGQGRGYTF

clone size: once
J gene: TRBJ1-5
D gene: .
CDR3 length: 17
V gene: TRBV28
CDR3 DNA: TGTGCCAGCATTCATAGGAGGTGGGGGGTCGGCAATCAGCCCCAGCATTTT
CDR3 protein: CASIHRRWGVGNQPQHF

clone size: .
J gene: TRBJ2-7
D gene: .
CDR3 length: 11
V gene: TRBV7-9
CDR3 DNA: TGTGCCAGCAGCTTATTTGGCGAGCAGTACTTC
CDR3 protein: CASSLFGEQYF

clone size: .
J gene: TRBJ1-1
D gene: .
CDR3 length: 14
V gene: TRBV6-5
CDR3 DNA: TGTGCCAGCAGCCCCGGGACTGCGAACACTGAAGCTTTCTTT
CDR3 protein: CASSPGTANTEAFF

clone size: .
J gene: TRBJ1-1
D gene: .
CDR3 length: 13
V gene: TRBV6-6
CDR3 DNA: TGTGCCAGCAGTGAGTGGCGGGGCACTGAAGCTTTCTTT
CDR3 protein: CASSEWRGTEAFF

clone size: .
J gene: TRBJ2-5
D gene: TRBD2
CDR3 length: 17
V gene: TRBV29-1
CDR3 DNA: TGCAGCGGTTCGGGGGGGGTATCGTACCAGGGGAAAGAGACCCAGTACTTC
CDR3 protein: CSGSGGVSYQGKETQYF

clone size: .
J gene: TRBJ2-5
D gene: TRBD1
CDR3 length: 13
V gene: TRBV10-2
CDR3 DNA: TGCGCCAGCAAACAGGGGACAGTGGAGACCCAGTACTTC
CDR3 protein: CASKQGTVETQYF

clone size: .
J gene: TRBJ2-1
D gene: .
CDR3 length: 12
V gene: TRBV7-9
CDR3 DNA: TGTGCCAGCCCTTTGGCGGGCGGTGAGCAGTTCTTC
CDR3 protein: CASPLAGGEQFF

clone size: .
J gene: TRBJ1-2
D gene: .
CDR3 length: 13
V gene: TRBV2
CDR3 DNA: TGTGCCAGCAGGGGGGACGGGCTCTATGGCTACACCTTC
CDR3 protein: CASRGDGLYGYTF

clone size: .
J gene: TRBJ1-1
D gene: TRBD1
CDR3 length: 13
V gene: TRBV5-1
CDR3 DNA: TGCGCCAGCAGCTCGACAGGGTTGCATGAAGCTTTCTTT
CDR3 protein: CASSSTGLHEAFF

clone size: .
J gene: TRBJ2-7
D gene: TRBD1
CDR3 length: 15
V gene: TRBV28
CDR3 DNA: TGTGCCAGCAGCCCCGGGGACAGTAGCTCCTACGAGCAGTACTTC
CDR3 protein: CASSPGDSSSYEQYF

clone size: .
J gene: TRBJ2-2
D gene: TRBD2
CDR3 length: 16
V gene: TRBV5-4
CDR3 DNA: TGTGCCAGCAGTTACGTAGCGGGAGTATTCACCGGGGAGCTGTTTTTT
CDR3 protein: CASSYVAGVFTGELFF

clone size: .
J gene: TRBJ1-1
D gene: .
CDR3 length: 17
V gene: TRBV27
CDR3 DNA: TGTGCCAGCAGTTTTAGAGGGGAGTATGGCAGGAGCACTGAAGCTTTCTTT
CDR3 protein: CASSFRGEYGRSTEAFF

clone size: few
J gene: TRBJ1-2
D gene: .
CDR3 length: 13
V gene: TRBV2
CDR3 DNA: TGTGCCAGCAGTGAGGGCCTCAGGGACGGCTACACCTTC
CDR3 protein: CASSEGLRDGYTF

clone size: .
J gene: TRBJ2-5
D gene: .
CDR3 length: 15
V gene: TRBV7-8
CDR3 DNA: TGTGCCAGCAGCTTAGGGGTATCCCGCGGAGAGACCCAGTACTTC
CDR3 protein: CASSLGVSRGETQYF

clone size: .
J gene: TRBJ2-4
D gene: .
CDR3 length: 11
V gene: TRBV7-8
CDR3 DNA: TGTGCCAGCAGCTTAGGGAACATTCAGTACTTC
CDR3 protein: CASSLGNIQYF

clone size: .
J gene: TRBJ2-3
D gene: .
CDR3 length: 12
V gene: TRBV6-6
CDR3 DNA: TGTGCCAGCAGCCCTCGGGTAGATACGCAGTATTTT
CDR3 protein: CASSPRVDTQYF

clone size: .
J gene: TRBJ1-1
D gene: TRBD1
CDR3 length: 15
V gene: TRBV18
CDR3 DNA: TGTGCCAGCTCACCACGGGGGACAGCGAACACTGAAGCTTTCTTT
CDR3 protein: CASSPRGTANTEAFF

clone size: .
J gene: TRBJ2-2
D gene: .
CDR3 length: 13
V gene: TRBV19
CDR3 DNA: TGTGCCGTTAGGGCTAGGGGGGCCGGGGAGCTGTTTTTT
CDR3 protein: CAVRARGAGELFF

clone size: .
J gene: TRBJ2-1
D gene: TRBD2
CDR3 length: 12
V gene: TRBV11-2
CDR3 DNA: TGTGCCAGCAGCCCTAGCGGGACTGAGCAGTTCTTC
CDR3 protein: CASSPSGTEQFF

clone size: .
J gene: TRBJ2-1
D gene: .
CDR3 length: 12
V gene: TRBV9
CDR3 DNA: TGTGCCAGCAGCGGGAGTGGGCCCGAGCAGTTCTTC
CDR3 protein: CASSGSGPEQFF

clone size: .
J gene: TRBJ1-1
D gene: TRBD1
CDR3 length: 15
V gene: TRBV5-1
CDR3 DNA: TGCGCCAGCAGCTTGGACGCGACAGGGGTTACTGAAGCTTTCTTT
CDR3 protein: CASSLDATGVTEAFF

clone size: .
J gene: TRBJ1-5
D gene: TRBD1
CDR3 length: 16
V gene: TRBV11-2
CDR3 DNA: TGTGCCAGCAGCTCCCAGCCCGGGACAGTAAATCAGCCCCAGCATTTT
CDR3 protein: CASSSQPGTVNQPQHF

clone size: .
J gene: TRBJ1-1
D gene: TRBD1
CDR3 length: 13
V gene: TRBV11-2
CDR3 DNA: TGTGCCAGCAGCAAGGGGGCGAACACTGAAGCTTTCTTT
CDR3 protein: CASSKGANTEAFF

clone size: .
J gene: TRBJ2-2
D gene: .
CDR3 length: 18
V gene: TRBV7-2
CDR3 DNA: TGTGCCAGCAGCTCCTGGAGTCTGGCGGTGAAAGTCACCGGGGAGCTGTTTTTT
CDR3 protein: CASSSWSLAVKVTGELFF

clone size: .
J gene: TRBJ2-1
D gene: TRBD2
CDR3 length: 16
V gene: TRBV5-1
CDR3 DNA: TGCGCCAGCAGCTTGGCGGCTAGCGGGAGGGCGGATGAGCAGTTCTTC
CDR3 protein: CASSLAASGRADEQFF

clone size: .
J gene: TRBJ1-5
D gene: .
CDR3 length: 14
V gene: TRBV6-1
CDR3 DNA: TGTGCCAGCAGTGGGCCGGGATCTAATCAGCCCCAGCATTTT
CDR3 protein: CASSGPGSNQPQHF

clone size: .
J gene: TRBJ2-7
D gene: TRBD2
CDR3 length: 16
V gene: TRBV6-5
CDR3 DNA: TGTGCCAGCAGTTTAGGACTAGCGGGGTCCTCCTACGAGCAGTACTTC
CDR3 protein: CASSLGLAGSSYEQYF

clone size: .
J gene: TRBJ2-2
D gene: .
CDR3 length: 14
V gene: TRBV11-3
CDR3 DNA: TGTGCCAGCAGCTTACTTCGGCTAGGCGGGGAGCTGTTTTTT
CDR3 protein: CASSLLRLGGELFF

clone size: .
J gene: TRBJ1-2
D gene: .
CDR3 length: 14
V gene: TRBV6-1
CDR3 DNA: TGTGCCAGCAGGGAGAATGGGGGCGGTTATGGCTACACCTTC
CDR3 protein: CASRENGGGYGYTF

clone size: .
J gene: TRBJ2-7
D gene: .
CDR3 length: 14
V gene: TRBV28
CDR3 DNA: TGTGCCAGCAGGCGGGACTCACCTGTCTACGAGCAGTACTTC
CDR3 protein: CASRRDSPVYEQYF

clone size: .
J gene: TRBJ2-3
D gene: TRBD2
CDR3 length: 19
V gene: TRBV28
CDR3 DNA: TGTGCCAGCAGTACCCGTCCGGGACTAGCGGGAGGGAGGACAGATACGCAGTATTTT
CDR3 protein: CASSTRPGLAGGRTDTQYF

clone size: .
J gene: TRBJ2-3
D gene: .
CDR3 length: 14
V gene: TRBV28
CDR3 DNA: TGTGCCAGCAGTCCGACCCTGTGGGGAGATACGCAGTATTTT
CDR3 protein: CASSPTLWGDTQYF

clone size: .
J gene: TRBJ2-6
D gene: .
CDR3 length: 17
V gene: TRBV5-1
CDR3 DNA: TGCGCCAGCAGCTTCGGACAGATATTCTCTGGGGCCAACGTCCTGACTTTC
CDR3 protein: CASSFGQIFSGANVLTF

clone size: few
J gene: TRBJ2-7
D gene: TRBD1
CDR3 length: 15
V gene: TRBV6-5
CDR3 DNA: TGTGCCAGCAGTTACGTACAGGGGAGCTCCTACGAGCAGTACTTC
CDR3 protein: CASSYVQGSSYEQYF

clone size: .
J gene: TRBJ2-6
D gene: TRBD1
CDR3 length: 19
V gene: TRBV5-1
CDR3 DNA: TGCGCCAGCAGCTGGGGGCCGGACAGGGGTCGCTCTGGGGCCAACGTCCTGACTTTC
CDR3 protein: CASSWGPDRGRSGANVLTF